The clone carrying this TCR beta chain occurred a few times. The sample comes from a study of blood T cells in healthy people across ages. Trimming took off 5 bases at V and 3 bases at J, with 9 bases between the two ends. CDR3 length: 13 amino acids. CDR1 and CDR2 from the germline V gene are MNHNY and SVGAGI (reference sequence). Then a second PCR, running roughly 6 to 11 cycles, was carried out with a sample-barcoded 5' primer and a J-beta primer mix. The template-switch adaptor was a 5' adaptor with 12 random nucleotides. It tagged each cDNA molecule. A single record per CDR3 protein comes from TCRdb applying MiXCR to the 5' RACE reads. The sample holds roughly 550,000 distinct CDR3 sequences; 24% are singletons and the top ten take approximately 10%. The sample also formed part of further work on T cells of mothers and their children.

Material for sequencing was blood. The chain employs TRBV6-6 and TRBJ2-3; D is unresolved. This clonotype originated in a boy younger than 18 in good health. The CDR3 region is CASSNQVTDTQYF. For the CDR3, the DNA is TGTGCCAGCAGTAACCAGGTGACAGATACGCAGTATTTT.